This TCR beta chain was recovered during a study of T cell responses to AZD1222 COVID-19 vaccine (dated by TCRdb to the early 2020s). Regarding the complete study: AZD1222 recipients given second doses at about 4 weeks or at about 12 weeks were pooled, since spike-specific TCR depth and breadth were not found to differ between the two schedules. A total of just over 230 trial participants underwent TCR sequencing, of whom 200 to 220 had received two doses of AZD1222 and 26 had received two doses of the MenACWY control vaccine. Enrollment into the trials was organized by age into subgroups of 18-55, 56-69 and 70-plus years, and those subgroups contained around 150, 28 and 57 TCR-sequenced participants, respectively.

In light of the paper, this sample's time point label describes: baseline before first vaccination. Samples from vaccinated people were obtained from the UK trials COV001 and COV002, which included a single-blind randomized controlled phase 2/3 trial of AZD1222 (ChAdOx1 nCoV-19) in healthy adults. Trial participant PBMC samples were collected at day 0 and day 28 after the second dose for TCRbeta chain sequencing. The CDR3 regions of human TCRbeta chains were subjected to immunosequencing. The original methods were these. TCRs in the repertoires were compared against a reference library of SARS-CoV-2-specific TCRs that had been generated with the MIRA antigen-specificity platform. Breadth meant the fraction of unique TCRs that were SARS-CoV-2-associated, whereas depth meant the fraction of total T cells that were SARS-CoV-2-associated. Using the MIRA data, every spike-specific TCR was mapped to the spike region that the TCR reacted to and assigned to either a CD4 or a CD8 class. Log10-transformed breadth and depth values were compared by one-way ANOVA with Sidak's multiple comparisons tests. TCRdb limited this immuneACCESS table to in-frame rearrangements with V and J called. A share of clones is missing; checked studies link under half to unresolved V genes, and the rest is unexplained. Clone size and the V and J calls come from that table; the DNA yielded D and trimming. Across this sample there are roughly 120,000 clones, with around 89% seen only once. The ten most abundant clones make up less than 6% of the sample.

In the case of this clone: No cognate antigen has been identified for it. No clone much larger than this one lies a single base away; base qualities are absent.

The trim is 2 bases for V and 3 bases for J, with a gap of 13 bases between the germline ends. Taken from cysteine to phenylalanine, the CDR3 has 14 residues. CDR3 DNA only is kept here, 42 bases in frame from base 1. CDR1 SQVTM and CDR2 ANQGSEA are derived from the germline V gene. The study at large found these results: Because no day 14 peak-response samples were available, the repertoires could be characterized only after the peak T cell response. Epitopes outside the regions mutated in the B.1.351 and B.1.1.7 variants were reportedly recognized by nearly half of the unique spike-specific TCRs. Participants were mostly white British and included more females than males, and it was suggested by the authors that clonal diversity may have been underestimated. CD4 TCRs associated with the vaccine covered the entire spike protein, and the dominant responses were in regions 160-218 and 743-854. The 56-69-year group was small, and its depth increase did not reach significance, likely because of low power. Only 5 to 7 AZD1222 recipients were SARS-CoV-2 seropositive at baseline, limiting conclusions about previously exposed vaccinees. After two AZD1222 doses, spike-specific TCR breadth and depth were significantly higher than at day 0 and than in MenACWY recipients.

The sequence links TRBV29-1 to TRBJ1-1, with an unclear D gene assignment. The sample consisted of peripheral blood, taken on day 0 of AZD1222 vaccination. This receptor was obtained from an adult in good health. Here is the DNA: TGCAGCGTTGAACTTCCGGCTGTGTACACTGAAGCTTTCTTT. It translates as CSVELPAVYTEAFF.